This T cell receptor (beta chain) was identified during a study of T cells in Graves' hyperthyroidism and ophthalmopathy. The CDR3 consists of 16 residues. Germline lookup yields CDR1 MNHEY and CDR2 SVGAGI. The study, taken as a whole, reports: The majority of expanded thyroid clonotypes above 0.001 also appeared in blood.

Disease lasting under 3 months, a NOSPECS grade of at least 4, and a Clinical Activity Score of at least 3 were features of the ophthalmopathy patients. The authors obtained PBMCs from more than 8 ml of fresh peripheral blood. The source material, RNA transcripts, was used to amplify TCR beta CDR3 regions. HTBI primers were the set used in a first-round RT-PCR of the TCR CDR3. TCRdb independently ran MiXCR on the multiplex PCR reads; one entry per CDR3 protein. In the table there are around 55,000 distinct CDR3 sequences, around half of which are singletons. This clonotype occurred a few times. Its antigen remains unknown. Since a much larger clone is just one base distant, this may be a read error.

This receptor was taken from a woman between 45 and 60 years old with Graves' ophthalmopathy. Material: blood. The chain carries TRBV6-5 and TRBJ2-2; tentative D call: TRBD2 (6 bases). The CDR3 region has the DNA TGTGCCAGCAGTCACTCGAGACTAGTGGGAACCGGGGAGCTGTTTTTT. It specifies CASSHSRLVGTGELFF.